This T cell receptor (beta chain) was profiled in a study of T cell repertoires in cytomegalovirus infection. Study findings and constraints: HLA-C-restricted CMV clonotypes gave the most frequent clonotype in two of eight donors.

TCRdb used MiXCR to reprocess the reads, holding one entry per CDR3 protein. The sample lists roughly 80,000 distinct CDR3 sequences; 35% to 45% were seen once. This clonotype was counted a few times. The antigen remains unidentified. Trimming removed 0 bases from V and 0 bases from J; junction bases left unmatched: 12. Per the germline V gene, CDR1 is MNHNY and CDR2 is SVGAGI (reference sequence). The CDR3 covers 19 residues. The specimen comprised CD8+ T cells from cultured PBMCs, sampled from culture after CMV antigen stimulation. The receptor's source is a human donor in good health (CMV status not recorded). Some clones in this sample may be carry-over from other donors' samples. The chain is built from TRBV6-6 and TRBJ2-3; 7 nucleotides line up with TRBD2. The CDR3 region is CASSYSAKGRGESTDTQYF. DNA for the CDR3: TGTGCCAGCAGTTACTCGGCAAAGGGTCGGGGGGAGAGCACAGATACGCAGTATTTT.